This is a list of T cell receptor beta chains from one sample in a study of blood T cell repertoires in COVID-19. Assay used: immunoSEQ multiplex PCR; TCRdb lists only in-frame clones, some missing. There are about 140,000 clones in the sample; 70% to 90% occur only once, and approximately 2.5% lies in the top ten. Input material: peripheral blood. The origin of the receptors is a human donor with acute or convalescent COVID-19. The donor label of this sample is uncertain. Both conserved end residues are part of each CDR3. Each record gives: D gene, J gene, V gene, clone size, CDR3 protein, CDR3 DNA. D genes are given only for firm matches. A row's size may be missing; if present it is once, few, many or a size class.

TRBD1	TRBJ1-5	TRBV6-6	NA	CASSYSRDRDYQPQHF	TGTGCCAGCAGTTACTCCCGGGACAGGGACTACCAGCCCCAGCATTTT
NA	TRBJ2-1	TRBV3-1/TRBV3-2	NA	CASSQGWSSYNEQFF	TGTGCCAGCAGCCAAGGTTGGAGCTCCTACAATGAGCAGTTCTTC
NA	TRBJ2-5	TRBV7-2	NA	CASSLEFTETQYF	TGTGCCAGCAGCCTGGAGTTTACGGAGACCCAGTACTTC
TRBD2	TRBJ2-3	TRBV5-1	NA	CASSLAALAGDTQYF	TGCGCCAGCAGCTTGGCCGCTCTAGCGGGGGATACGCAGTATTTT
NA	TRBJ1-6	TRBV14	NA	CASSHGGRGISSPLHF	TGTGCCAGCAGCCATGGAGGGAGGGGGATCAGTTCACCCCTCCACTTT
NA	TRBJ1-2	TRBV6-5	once	CASKLNTGTYGYTF	TGTGCCAGCAAGCTAAATACAGGGACATATGGCTACACCTTC
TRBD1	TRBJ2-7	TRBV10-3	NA	CAINRDRGNNEQYF	TGTGCCATCAATCGGGACAGGGGGAACAACGAGCAGTACTTC
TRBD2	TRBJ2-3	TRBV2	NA	CASSEGLAETDTQYF	TGTGCCAGCAGTGAAGGGCTAGCGGAGACAGATACGCAGTATTTT
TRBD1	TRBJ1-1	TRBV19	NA	CASSRTGARTEAFF	TGTGCCAGTAGTAGGACAGGGGCGCGGACTGAAGCTTTCTTT
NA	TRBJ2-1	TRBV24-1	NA	CATSDRWLENEQFF	TGTGCCACCAGTGATAGGTGGCTAGAGAATGAGCAGTTCTTC
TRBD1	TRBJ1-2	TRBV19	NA	CASSGQGFNYGYTF	TGTGCCAGTAGTGGACAGGGATTTAACTATGGCTACACCTTC
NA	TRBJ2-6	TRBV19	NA	CASISGLRGANVLTF	TGTGCCAGTATTTCGGGTCTGCGTGGGGCCAACGTCCTGACTTTC
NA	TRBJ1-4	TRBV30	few	CAWSRGLGEKLFF	TGTGCCTGGAGTCGGGGACTAGGGGAAAAACTGTTTTTT
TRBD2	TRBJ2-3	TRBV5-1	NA	CASSLGPGLAADTQYF	TGCGCCAGCAGCTTGGGGCCGGGACTAGCAGCAGATACGCAGTATTTT
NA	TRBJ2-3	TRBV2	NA	CASSGLNTDTQYF	TGTGCCAGCAGTGGACTAAACACAGATACGCAGTATTTT
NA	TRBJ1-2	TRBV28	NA	CAAGSGNYGYTF	TGTGCCGCGGGGTCAGGGAACTATGGCTACACCTTC
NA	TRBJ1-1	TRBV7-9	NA	CATGRGASGTEAFF	TGTGCCACTGGGCGGGGGGCTTCGGGCACTGAAGCTTTCTTT
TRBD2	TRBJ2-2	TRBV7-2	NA	CASSPPGLAGGGELFF	TGTGCCAGCAGCCCGCCGGGACTAGCGGGGGGTGGGGAGCTGTTTTTT
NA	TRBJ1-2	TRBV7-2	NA	CASSVQDVNYGYTF	TGTGCCAGCAGCGTACAGGACGTTAACTATGGCTACACCTTC
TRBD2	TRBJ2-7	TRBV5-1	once	CASSGGLAGGHYEQYF	TGCGCCAGCAGCGGGGGACTAGCGGGGGGCCACTACGAGCAGTACTTC
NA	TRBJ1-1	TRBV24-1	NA	CATSDLSGTEAFF	TGTGCCACCAGTGATTTGTCGGGGACTGAAGCTTTCTTT
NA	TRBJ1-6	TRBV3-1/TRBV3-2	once	CASSQDGGGGSPLHF	TGTGCCAGCAGCCAAGATGGGGGGGGCGGTTCACCCCTCCACTTT
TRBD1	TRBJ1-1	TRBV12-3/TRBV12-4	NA	CASRGTGRTEAFF	TGTGCCAGCAGGGGGACAGGGAGGACTGAAGCTTTCTTT
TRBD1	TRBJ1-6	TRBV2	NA	CASRRTGINSPLHF	TGTGCCAGCAGGAGGACAGGGATTAATTCACCCCTCCACTTT
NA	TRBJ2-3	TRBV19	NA	CASTPDRESDTQYF	TGTGCCAGTACCCCGGACCGGGAGTCGGATACGCAGTATTTT
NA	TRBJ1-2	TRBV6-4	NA	CASRENYGYTF	TGTGCCAGCCGGGAAAACTATGGCTACACCTTC
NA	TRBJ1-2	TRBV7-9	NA	CASSSGHIYGYTF	TGTGCCAGCAGCTCGGGACACATCTATGGCTACACCTTC
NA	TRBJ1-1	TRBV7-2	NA	CASRLHGGNTEAFF	TGTGCCAGCAGGCTACACGGAGGAAACACTGAAGCTTTCTTT
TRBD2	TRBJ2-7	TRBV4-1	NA	CASSQEPAGGPLIYEQYF	TGCGCCAGCAGCCAAGAACCAGCGGGGGGCCCCCTTATATACGAGCAGTACTTC
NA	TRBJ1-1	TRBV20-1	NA	CSASQNLRTEAFF	TGCAGTGCTAGTCAAAACTTGAGGACTGAAGCTTTCTTT
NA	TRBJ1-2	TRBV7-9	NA	CASSWGLAEGYTF	TGTGCCAGCAGCTGGGGGCTGGCTGAGGGCTACACCTTC
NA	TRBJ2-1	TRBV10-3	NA	CAISESLVGNEQFF	TGTGCCATCAGTGAGTCTCTGGTCGGTAATGAGCAGTTCTTC
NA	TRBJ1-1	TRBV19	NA	CASIKGWGNTEAFF	TGTGCCAGTATTAAGGGGTGGGGGAACACTGAAGCTTTCTTT
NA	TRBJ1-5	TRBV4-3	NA	CASSQDHNQPQHF	TGCGCCAGCAGCCAAGATCACAATCAGCCCCAGCATTTT
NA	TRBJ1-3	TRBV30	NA	CAWSVPGLTGNTIYF	TGTGCCTGGAGTGTACCGGGACTTACTGGAAACACCATATATTTT
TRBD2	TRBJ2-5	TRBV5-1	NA	CASSLGTSGGEETQYF	TGCGCCAGCAGCTTAGGCACTAGCGGGGGCGAGGAGACCCAGTACTTC
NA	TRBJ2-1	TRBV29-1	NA	CSVTRTASYNEQFF	TGCAGCGTTACTCGGACAGCCTCCTACAATGAGCAGTTCTTC
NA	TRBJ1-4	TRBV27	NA	CASRGETKGEEKLFF	TGTGCCAGCAGAGGAGAGACAAAGGGGGAGGAAAAACTGTTTTTT
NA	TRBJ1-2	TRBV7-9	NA	CASSLVRYGYTF	TGTGCCAGCAGCTTAGTGCGGTATGGCTACACCTTC
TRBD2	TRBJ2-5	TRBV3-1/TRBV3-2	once	CASSQVPSGGSPQYF	TGTGCCAGCAGCCAAGTCCCTAGCGGGGGTTCTCCCCAGTACTTC
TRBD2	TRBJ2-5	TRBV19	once	CATGTSGGAQETQYF	TGTGCCACCGGGACTAGCGGGGGGGCCCAGGAGACCCAGTACTTC
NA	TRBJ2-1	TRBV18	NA	CASSPPMGQGSYNEQFF	TGTGCCAGCTCACCACCGATGGGTCAGGGCTCCTACAATGAGCAGTTCTTC
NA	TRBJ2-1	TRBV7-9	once	CASSYTGEQFF	TGTGCCAGCAGCTATACGGGGGAGCAGTTCTTC
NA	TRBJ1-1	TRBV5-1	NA	CASSPTGRNTEAFF	TGCGCCAGCAGCCCAACAGGGCGGAACACTGAAGCTTTCTTT
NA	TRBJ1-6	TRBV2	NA	CASSGKAGAINSPLHF	TGTGCCAGCAGTGGGAAAGCAGGCGCTATTAATTCACCCCTCCACTTT
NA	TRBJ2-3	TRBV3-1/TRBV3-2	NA	CASSQGGRMGGGPPDTQYF	TGTGCCAGCAGCCAAGGGGGTCGGATGGGCGGGGGCCCGCCAGATACGCAGTATTTT
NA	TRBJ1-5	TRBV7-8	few	CASSLVPQLGDSNQPQHF	TGTGCCAGCAGCCTAGTTCCCCAGCTAGGTGATAGCAATCAGCCCCAGCATTTT
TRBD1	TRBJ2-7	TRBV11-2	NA	CASSLVGGTGAYEQYF	TGTGCCAGCAGCTTAGTGGGAGGGACAGGGGCCTACGAGCAGTACTTC
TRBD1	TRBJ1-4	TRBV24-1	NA	CATSEGGRAPNEKLFF	TGTGCCACCAGTGAAGGGGGCCGAGCCCCGAATGAAAAACTGTTTTTT
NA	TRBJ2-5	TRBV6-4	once	CASGPGWQETQYF	TGTGCCAGCGGTCCCGGTTGGCAAGAGACCCAGTACTTC
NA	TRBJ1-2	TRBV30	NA	CAWSEGGVGTYGYTF	TGTGCCTGGAGTGAGGGGGGGGTAGGGACCTATGGCTACACCTTC
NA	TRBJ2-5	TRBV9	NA	CASSVGVAFQETQYF	TGTGCCAGCAGCGTAGGGGTAGCCTTCCAAGAGACCCAGTACTTC
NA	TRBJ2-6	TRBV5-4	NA	CASSFGGRSSGANVLTF	TGTGCCAGCAGCTTTGGGGGCCGGAGCTCTGGGGCCAACGTCCTGACTTTC